This T cell receptor beta chain was documented in a study of T cell responses to AZD1222 COVID-19 vaccine. With V trimmed by 5 bases and J by 5 bases, 3 bases remained unmatched. CDR1 is SGHRS and CDR2 is YFSETQ in the germline V gene. The CDR3 extends over 12 amino acids. This clone was seen once. The table came from immunoSEQ multiplex PCR; TCRdb's copy has only in-frame clones and leaves some out. The table includes 120,000 or so clones, 80% to 90% detected once. The TCR originated in an adult in good health. The specimen was peripheral blood, collected on day 0 of AZD1222 vaccination. The chain has TRBV5-1 and TRBJ2-5; TRBD1 matches 7 bases. CDR3 nucleotide sequence: TGCGCCAGCAGAAGGGGGCGTGAGACCCAGTACTTC. Translation: CASRRGRETQYF.